This paragraph covers one T cell receptor (beta chain) sequence. In the source study's methods: Reference gene primers were amplified, and this amplification served to estimate nucleated cell counts. The data were produced by immunoSEQ multiplex PCR, yet TCRdb's version contains in-frame clones alone and is incomplete. The V and J calls and clone size were taken over from that table, and D and trimming were inferred from the DNA. The repertoire consists of approximately 110,000 clones, with around 66% occurring once and the leading ten covering around 6.3%. The record originates from a study of blood T cell repertoires in COVID-19. Study-level background: The samples span acute and convalescent COVID-19 from the United States, Italy and Spain. Sources were T cells, B-cell-depleted T cells, or PBMCs; the material itself was cDNA or gDNA.

This CDR3 has 14 residues. Trimming stripped 2 bases from V and 4 bases from J, with 9 bases between. Material: peripheral blood. The rearrangement uses TRBV6-7 and TRBJ1-5; D is possibly TRBD1 (5 bases). TRBV6-7 is identified as an open reading frame with a role that is uncertain. The source of this sequence is a man older than 75 with acute or convalescent COVID-19. The DNA of the CDR3 is TGTGCCAGCAGTTACACGTACAGGAATCAGCCCCAGCATTTT. Translating gives CASSYTYRNQPQHF.